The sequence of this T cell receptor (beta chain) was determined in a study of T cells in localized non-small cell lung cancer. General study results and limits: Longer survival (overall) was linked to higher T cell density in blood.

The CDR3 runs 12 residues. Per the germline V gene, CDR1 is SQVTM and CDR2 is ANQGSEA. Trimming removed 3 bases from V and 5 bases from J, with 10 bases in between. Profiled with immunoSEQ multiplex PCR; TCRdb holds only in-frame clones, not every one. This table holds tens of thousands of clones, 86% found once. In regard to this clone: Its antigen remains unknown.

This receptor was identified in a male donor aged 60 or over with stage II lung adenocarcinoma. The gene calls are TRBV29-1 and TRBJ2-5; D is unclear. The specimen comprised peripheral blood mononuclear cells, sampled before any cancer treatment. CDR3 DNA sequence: TGCAGCGTTGATAAAGGGCGGGAGACCCAGTACTTC. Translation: CSVDKGRETQYF.